The present TCR beta chain was sequenced within a study of blood T cell repertoires in COVID-19. Study overall: The analysed material was cDNA or gDNA that came from T cells, B-cell-depleted T cells, or PBMCs.

Participants came from around 25 US areas, aged about 18 to 95 years. Recovery meant two consecutive negative NP/OP PCR tests, professional clearance, or resolved symptoms. The V segment lost 3 bases and the J segment 4 bases; nucleotides outside the gene matches: 6. The CDR3 has 15 amino acids. Germline CDR1 ENHRY, CDR2 SYGVKD. Profiling relied on immunoSEQ multiplex PCR, and the TCRdb table lists in-frame clones only, not all of them. The table records about 130,000 clones, 80% to 90% of them present only once. Material for sequencing was PBMCs or T cells enriched from blood (not recorded which). The receptor's source is a man aged 45-60 years who had recovered from COVID-19. The rearrangement links TRBV10-3 to TRBJ2-5; TRBD1 matches 9 bases. The CDR3 DNA reads as TGTGCCATCAGTGATCTGGACAGGGGACGAGAGACCCAGTACTTC. Translated, it gives CAISDLDRGRETQYF.